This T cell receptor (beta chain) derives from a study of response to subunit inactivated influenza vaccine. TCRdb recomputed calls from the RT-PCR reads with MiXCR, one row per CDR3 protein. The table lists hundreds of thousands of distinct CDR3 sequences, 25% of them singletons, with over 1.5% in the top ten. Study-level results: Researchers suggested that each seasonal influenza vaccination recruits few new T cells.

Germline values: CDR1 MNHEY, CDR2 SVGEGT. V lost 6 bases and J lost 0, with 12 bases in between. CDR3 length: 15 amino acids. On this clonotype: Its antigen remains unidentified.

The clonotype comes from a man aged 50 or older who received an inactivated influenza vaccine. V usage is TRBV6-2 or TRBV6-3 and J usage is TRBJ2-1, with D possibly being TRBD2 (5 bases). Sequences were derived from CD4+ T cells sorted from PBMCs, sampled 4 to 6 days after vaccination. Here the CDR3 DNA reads TGTGCCAGCAGCCGCTGGGGAGACTCCTACAATGAGCAGTTCTTC. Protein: CASSRWGDSYNEQFF.